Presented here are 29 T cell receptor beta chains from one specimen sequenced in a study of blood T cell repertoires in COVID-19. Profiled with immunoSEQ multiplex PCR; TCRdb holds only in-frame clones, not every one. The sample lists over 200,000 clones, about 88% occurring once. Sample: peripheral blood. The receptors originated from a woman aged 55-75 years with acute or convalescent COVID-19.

CDR3 amino acids: CASSEARGSFGYTF. CDR3 sequence (DNA): TGTGCCAGCAGCGAAGCTAGGGGAAGTTTCGGCTACACCTTC. The rearrangement joins TRBV7-8 to TRBJ1-2; tentatively, D is TRBD1 (5 bases). The V and J ends lost 5 bases and 8 bases respectively, with 18 bases between them. Germline CDR1 reads SGHVS; CDR2 reads FQNEAQ. The CDR3 totals 14 residues.

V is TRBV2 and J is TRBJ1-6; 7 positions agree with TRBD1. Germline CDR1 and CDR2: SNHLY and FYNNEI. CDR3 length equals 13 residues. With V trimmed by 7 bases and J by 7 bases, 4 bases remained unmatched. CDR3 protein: CASTETGNSPLHF. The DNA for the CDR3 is TGTGCCAGCACCGAGACAGGGAATTCACCCCTCCACTTT. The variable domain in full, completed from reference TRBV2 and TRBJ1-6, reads EPEVTQTPSHQVTQMGQEVILRCVPISNHLYFYWYRQILGQKVEFLVSFYNNEISEKSEIFDDQFSVERPDGSNFTLKIRSTKLEDSAMYFCASTETGNSPLHFGNGTRLTVT.

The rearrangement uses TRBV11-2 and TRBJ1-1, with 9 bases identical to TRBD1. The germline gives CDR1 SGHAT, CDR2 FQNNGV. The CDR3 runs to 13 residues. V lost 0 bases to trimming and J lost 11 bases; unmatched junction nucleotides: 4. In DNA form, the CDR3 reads TGTGCCAGCAGCTTAGAGATCGGGACAGGGGCTTTCTTT. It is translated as CASSLEIGTGAFF.

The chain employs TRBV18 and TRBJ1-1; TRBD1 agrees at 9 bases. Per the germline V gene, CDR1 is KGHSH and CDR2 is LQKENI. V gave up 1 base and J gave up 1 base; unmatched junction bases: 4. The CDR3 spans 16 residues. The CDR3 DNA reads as TGTGCCAGCTCACCACTTCCGGGACAGGGGAACACTGAAGCTTTCTTT. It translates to CASSPLPGQGNTEAFF.

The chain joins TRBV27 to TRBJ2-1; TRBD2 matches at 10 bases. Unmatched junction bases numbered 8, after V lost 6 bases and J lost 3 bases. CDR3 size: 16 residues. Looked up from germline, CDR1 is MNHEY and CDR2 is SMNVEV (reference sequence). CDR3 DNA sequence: TGTGCCAGCAGCCTACTGGGGACTAGCGTCTACAATGAGCAGTTCTTC. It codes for CASSLLGTSVYNEQFF.

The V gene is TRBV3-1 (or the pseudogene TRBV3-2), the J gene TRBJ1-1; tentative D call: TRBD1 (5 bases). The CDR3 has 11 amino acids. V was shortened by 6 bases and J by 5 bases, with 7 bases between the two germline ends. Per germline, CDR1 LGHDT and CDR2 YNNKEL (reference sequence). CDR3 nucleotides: TGTGCCAGCAGAGGGGTGACTGAAGCTTTCTTT. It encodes CASRGVTEAFF.

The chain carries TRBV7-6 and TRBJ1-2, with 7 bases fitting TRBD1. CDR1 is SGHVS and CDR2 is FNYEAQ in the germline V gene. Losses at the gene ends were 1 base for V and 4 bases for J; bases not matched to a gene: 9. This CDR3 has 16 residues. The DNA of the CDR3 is TGTGCCAGCAGCTTAGAATCCGGACAGGCACCCTATGGCTACACCTTC. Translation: CASSLESGQAPYGYTF.

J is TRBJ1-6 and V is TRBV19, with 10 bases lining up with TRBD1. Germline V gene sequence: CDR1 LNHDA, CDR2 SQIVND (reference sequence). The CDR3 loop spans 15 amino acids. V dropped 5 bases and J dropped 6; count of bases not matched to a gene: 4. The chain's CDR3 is CASSPWDRGNSPLHF. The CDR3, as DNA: TGTGCCAGTAGTCCGTGGGACAGGGGTAATTCACCCCTCCACTTT.

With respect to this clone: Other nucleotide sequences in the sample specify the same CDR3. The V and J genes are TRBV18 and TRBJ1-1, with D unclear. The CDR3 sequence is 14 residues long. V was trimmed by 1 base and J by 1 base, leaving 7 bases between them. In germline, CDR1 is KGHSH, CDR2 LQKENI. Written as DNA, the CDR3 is TGTGCCAGCTCACCACAAGCAGGGAACACTGAAGCTTTCTTT. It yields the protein CASSPQAGNTEAFF.

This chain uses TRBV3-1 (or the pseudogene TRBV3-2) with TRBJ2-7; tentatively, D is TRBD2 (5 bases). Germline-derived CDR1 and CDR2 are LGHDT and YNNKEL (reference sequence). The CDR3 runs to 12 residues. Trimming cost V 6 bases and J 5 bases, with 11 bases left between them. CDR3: CASSRLRDEQYF. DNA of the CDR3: TGTGCCAGCAGTAGGCTGCGGGACGAGCAGTACTTC.

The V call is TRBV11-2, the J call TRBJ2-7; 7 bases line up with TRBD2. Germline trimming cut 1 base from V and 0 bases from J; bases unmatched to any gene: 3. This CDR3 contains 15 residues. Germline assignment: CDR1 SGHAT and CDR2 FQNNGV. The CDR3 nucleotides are TGTGCCAGCAGCTTAGTAGCGGGCACCTCCTACGAGCAGTACTTC. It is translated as CASSLVAGTSYEQYF.

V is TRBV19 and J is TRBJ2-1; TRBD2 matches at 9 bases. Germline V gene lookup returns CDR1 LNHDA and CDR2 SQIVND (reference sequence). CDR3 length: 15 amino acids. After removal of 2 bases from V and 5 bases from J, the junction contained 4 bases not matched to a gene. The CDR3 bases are TGTGCCAGTAGTATAATCGGCGGGAGGGACAATGAGCAGTTCTTC. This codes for CASSIIGGRDNEQFF. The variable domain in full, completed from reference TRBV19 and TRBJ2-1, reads DGGITQSPKYLFRKEGQNVTLSCEQNLNHDAMYWYRQDPGQGLRLIYYSQIVNDFQKGDIAEGYSVSREKKESFPLTVTSAQKNPTAFYLCASSIIGGRDNEQFFGPGTRLTVL.

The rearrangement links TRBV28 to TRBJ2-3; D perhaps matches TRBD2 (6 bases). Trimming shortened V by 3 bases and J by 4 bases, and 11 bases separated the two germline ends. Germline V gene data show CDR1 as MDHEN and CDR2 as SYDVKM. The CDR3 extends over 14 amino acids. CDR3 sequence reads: CASSFHRGADTQYF. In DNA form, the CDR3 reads TGTGCCAGCAGTTTTCACCGCGGGGCAGATACGCAGTATTTT.

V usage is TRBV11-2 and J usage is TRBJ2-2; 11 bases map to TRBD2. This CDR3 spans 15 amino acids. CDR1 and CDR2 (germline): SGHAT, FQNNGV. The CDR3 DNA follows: TGTGCTACGGGACTAGCGGTTGGAAACACCGGGGAGCTGTTTTTT. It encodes CATGLAVGNTGELFF. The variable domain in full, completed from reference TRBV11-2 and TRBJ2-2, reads EAGVAQSPRYKIIEKRQSVAFWCNPISGHATLYWYQQILGQGPKLLIQFQNNGVVDDSQLPKDRFSAERLKGVDSTLKIQPAKLEDSAVYLCATGLAVGNTGELFFGEGSRLTVL.

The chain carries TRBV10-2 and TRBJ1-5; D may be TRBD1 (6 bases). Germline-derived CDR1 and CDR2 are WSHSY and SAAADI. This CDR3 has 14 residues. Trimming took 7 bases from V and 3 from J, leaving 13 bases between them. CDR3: CASTAGALNQPQHF. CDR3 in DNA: TGCGCCAGCACCGCAGGGGCCCTCAATCAGCCCCAGCATTTT.

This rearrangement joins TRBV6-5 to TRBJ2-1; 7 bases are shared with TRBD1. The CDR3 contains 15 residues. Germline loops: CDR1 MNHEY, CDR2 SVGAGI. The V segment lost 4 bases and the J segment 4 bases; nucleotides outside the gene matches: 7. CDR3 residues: CASSLDRSTYNEQFF. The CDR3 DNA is TGTGCCAGCAGTTTGGACAGGTCAACGTACAATGAGCAGTTCTTC.

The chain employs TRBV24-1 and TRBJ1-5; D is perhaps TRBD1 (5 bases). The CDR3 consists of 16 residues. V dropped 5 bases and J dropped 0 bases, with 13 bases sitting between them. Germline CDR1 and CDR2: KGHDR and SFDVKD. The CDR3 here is CATSVADSYSNQPQHF. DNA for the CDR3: TGTGCCACCAGTGTGGCCGACAGTTATAGCAATCAGCCCCAGCATTTT.

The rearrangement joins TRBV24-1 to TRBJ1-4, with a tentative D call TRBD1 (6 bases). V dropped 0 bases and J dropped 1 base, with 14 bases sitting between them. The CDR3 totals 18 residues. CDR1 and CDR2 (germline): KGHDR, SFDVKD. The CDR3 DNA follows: TGTGCCACCAGTGATTTGGAAGACACAGGGCTAACTAATGAAAAACTGTTTTTT. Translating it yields CATSDLEDTGLTNEKLFF.

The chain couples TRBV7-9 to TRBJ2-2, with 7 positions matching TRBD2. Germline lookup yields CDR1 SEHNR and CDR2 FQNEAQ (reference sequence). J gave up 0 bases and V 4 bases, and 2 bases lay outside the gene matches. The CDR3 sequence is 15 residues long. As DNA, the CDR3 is TGTGCCAGCAGCTCCAGCGGGGCGAACACCGGGGAGCTGTTTTTT. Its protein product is CASSSSGANTGELFF.

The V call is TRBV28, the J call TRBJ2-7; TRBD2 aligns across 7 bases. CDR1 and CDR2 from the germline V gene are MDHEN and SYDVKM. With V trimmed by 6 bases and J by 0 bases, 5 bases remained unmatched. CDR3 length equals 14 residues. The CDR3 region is CASSERGASYEQYF. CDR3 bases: TGTGCCAGCAGCGAGCGGGGAGCCTCCTACGAGCAGTACTTC. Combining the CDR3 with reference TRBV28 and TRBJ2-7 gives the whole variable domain DVKVTQSSRYLVKRTGEKVFLECVQDMDHENMFWYRQDPGLGLRLIYFSYDVKMKEKGDIPEGYSVSREKKERFSLILESASTNQTSMYLCASSERGASYEQYFGPGTRLTVT.

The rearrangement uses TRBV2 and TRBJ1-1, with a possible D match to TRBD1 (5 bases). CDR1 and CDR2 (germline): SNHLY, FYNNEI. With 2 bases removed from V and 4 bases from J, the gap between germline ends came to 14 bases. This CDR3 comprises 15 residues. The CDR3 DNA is TGTGCCAGCAGTGAATGGGGCAGCTTGGCCACTGAAGCTTTCTTT. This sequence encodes CASSEWGSLATEAFF.

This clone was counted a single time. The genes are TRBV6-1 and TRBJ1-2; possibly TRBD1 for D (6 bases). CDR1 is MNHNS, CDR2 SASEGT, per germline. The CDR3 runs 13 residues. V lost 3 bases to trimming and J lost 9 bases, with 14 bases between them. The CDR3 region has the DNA TGTGCCAGCAGTGAGTTGGGACATAGCCGCTACACCTTC. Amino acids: CASSELGHSRYTF.

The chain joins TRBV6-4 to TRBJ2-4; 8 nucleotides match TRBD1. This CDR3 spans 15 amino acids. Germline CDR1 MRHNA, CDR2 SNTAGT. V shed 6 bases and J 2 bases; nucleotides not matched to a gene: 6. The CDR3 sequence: CASRPRGLTKNIQYF. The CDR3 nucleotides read TGTGCCAGCAGACCCAGGGGGCTAACCAAAAACATTCAGTACTTC.

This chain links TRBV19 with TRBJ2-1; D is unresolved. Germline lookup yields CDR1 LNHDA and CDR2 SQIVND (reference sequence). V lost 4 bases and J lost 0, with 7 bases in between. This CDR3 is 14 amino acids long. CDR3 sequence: CASSSPSSYNEQFF. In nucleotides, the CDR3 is TGTGCCAGTAGTAGCCCGAGCTCCTACAATGAGCAGTTCTTC.

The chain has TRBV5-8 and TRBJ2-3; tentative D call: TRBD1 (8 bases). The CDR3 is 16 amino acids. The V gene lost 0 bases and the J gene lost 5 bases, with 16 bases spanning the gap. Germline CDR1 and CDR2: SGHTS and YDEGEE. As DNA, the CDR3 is TGTGCCAGCAGCTTGGGCGGGGGAGACAGGGGAGATACGCAGTATTTT. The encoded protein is CASSLGGGDRGDTQYF.

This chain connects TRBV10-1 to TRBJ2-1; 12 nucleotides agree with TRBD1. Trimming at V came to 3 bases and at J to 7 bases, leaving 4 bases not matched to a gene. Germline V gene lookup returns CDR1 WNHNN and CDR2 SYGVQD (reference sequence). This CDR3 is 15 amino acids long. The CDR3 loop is CASSEGTGGKNEQFF. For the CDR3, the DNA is TGCGCCAGCAGTGAAGGGACAGGGGGCAAGAATGAGCAGTTCTTC.

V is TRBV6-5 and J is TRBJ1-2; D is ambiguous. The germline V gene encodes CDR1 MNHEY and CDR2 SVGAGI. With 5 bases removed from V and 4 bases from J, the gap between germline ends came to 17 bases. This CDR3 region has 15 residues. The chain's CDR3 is CASSTPTLTFYGYTF. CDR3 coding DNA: TGTGCCAGCAGTACCCCGACACTTACATTCTATGGCTACACCTTC.

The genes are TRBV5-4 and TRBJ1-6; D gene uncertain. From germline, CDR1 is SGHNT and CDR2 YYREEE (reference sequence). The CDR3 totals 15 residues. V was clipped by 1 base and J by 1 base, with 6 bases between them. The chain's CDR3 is CASSLWLSYNSPLHF. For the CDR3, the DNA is TGTGCCAGCAGCTTGTGGCTGTCCTATAATTCACCCCTCCACTTT.

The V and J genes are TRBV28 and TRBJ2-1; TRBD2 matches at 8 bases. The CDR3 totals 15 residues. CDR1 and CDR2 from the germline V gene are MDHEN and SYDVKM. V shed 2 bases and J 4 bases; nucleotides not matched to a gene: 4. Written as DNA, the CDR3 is TGTGCCAGCAGTTTAGGAGCGGGAGATTACAATGAGCAGTTCTTC. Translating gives CASSLGAGDYNEQFF.